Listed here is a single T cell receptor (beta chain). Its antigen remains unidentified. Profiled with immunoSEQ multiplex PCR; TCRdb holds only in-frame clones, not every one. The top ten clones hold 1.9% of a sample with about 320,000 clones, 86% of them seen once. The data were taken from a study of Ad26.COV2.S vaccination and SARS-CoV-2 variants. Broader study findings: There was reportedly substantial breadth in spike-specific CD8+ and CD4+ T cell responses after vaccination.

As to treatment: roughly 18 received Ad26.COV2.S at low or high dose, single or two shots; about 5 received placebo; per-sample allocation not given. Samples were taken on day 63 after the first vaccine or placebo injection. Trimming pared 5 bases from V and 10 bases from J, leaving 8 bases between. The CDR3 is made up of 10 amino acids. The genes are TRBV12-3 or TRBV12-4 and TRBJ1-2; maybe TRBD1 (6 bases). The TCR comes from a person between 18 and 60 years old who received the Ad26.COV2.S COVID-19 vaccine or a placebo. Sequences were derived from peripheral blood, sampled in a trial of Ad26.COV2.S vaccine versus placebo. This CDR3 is CASSNRDYTF. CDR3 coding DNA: TGTGCCAGCAGTAACAGGGACTACACCTTC.